This T cell receptor (beta chain) derives from a study of blood T cell repertoires in COVID-19. Across 20 to 25 US areas, participants ranged in age from about 18 to 89 years. How the authors handled the data: Amplification from reference gene primers served as the basis for estimated nucleated cell counts. Sequencing was performed with immunoSEQ multiplex PCR; in TCRdb, only in-frame clones are kept and a portion is missing. V, J and clone size reflect that table, while D and trimming were determined from the DNA. The sample lists approximately 190,000 clones, roughly 84% occurring once. The CDR3 covers 13 residues. CDR1 and CDR2 from the germline V gene are MNHEY and SMNVEV (reference sequence).

The sequence was obtained from a woman in her thirties who had been exposed to COVID-19. Sample: PBMCs or T cells enriched from blood (not recorded which). The chain carries TRBV27 and TRBJ1-5, with TRBD1 as a possible D gene (5 bases). Written as DNA, the CDR3 is TGTGAGGGCAGGGCCTCTAGCAATCAGCCCCAGCATTTT. Encoded protein: CEGRASSNQPQHF.